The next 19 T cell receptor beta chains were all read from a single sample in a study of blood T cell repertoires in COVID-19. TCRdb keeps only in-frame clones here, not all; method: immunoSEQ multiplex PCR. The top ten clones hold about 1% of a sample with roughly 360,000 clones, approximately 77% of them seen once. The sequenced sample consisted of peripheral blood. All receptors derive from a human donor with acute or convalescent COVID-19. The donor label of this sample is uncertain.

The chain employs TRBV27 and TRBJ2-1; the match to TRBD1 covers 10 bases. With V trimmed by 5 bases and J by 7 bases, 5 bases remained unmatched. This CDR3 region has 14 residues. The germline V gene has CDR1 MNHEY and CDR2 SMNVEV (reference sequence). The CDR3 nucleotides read TGTGCCAGCAGTGTGACAGGGGGCTTGAATGAGCAGTTCTTC. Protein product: CASSVTGGLNEQFF.

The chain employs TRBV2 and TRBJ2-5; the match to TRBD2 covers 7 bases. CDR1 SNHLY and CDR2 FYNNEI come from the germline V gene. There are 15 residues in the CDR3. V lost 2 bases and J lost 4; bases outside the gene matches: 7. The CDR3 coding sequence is TGTGCCAGCAGTGAAAAGTCGATAGCGGGAGAGACCCAGTACTTC. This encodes CASSEKSIAGETQYF.

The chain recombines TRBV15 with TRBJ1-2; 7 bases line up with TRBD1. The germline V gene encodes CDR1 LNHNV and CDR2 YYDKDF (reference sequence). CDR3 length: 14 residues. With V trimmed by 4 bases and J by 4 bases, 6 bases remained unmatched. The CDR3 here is CATSIGDSPYGYTF. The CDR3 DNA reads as TGTGCCACCAGCATAGGGGACAGCCCCTATGGCTACACCTTC.

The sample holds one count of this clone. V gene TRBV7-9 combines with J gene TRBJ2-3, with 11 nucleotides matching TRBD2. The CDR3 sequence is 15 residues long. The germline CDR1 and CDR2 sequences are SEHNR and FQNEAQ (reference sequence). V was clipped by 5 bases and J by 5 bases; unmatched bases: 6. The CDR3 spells CASSPLAGGKDTQYF. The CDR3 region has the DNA TGTGCCAGCAGCCCCCTAGCGGGGGGTAAAGATACGCAGTATTTT. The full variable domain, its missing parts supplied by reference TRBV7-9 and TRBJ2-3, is DTGVSQNPRHKITKRGQNVTFRCDPISEHNRLYWYRQTLGQGPEFLTYFQNEAQLEKSRLLSDRFSAERPKGSFSTLEIQRTEQGDSAMYLCASSPLAGGKDTQYFGPGTRLTVL.

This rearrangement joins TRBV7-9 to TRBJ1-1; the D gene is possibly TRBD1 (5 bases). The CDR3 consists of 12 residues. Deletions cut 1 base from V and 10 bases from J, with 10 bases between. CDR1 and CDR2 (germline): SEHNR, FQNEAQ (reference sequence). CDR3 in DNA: TGTGCCAGCAGCTTAGGGGGACTAGGAGCTTTCTTT. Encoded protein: CASSLGGLGAFF.

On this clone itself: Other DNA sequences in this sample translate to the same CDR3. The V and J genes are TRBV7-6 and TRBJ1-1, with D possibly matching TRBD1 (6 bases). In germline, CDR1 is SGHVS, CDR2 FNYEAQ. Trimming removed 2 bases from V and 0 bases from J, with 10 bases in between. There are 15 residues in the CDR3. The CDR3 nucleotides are TGTGCCAGCAGCTTAAGTGGGGGCTTGAACACTGAAGCTTTCTTT. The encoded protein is CASSLSGGLNTEAFF. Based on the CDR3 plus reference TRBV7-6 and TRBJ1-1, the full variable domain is GAGVSQSPRYKVTKRGQDVALRCDPISGHVSLYWYRQALGQGPEFLTYFNYEAQQDKSGLPNDRFSAERPEGSISTLTIQRTEQRDSAMYRCASSLSGGLNTEAFFGQGTRLTVV.

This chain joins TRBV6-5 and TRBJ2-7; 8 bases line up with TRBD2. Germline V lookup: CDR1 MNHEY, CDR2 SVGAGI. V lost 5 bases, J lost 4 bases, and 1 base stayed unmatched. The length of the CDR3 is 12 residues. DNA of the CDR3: TGTGCCAGCAGTCCGGGGGGGTACGAGCAGTACTTC. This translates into CASSPGGYEQYF.

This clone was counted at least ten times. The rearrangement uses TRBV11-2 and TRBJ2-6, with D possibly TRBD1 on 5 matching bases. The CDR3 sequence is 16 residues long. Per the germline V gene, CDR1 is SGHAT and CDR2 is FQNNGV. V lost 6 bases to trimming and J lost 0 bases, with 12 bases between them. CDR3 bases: TGTGCCAGCAGGGCAGGACAAAACTCTGGGGCCAACGTCCTGACTTTC. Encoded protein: CASRAGQNSGANVLTF.

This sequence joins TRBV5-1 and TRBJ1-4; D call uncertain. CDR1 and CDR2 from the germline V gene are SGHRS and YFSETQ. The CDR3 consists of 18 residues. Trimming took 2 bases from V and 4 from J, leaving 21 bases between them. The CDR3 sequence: CASSFCWPTGTFNEKLFF. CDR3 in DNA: TGCGCCAGCAGCTTTTGTTGGCCCACGGGAACCTTTAATGAAAAACTGTTTTTT.

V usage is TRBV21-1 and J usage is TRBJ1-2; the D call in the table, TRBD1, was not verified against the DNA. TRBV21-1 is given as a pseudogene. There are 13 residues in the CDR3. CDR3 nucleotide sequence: TGTGCCAGCAGTACCGGGACAGGGGATGGCTACACCTTC. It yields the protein CASSTGTGDGYTF.

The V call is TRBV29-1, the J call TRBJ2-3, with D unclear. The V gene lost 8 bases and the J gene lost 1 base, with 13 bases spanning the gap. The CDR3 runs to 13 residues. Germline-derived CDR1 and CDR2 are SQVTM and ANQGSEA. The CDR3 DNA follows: TGCAGCTCCTTCGGGTCCGGCACAGATACGCAGTATTTT. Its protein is CSSFGSGTDTQYF.

CDR3 sequence (DNA): TGCGCCAGCAGTCAATCGACGGGGATTGAGGGCTACACCTTC. Translating it yields CASSQSTGIEGYTF. The chain combines TRBV23-1 with TRBJ1-2; no definite D call. TRBV23-1 is known as an ORF, though its function is uncertain. This CDR3 is built from 14 residues. Trimming took off 0 bases at V and 8 bases at J, with 13 bases between the two ends.

The CDR3 sequence is CASSQATGTGGSYTF. The CDR3 DNA reads TGTGCCAGCAGCCAAGCCACCGGGACAGGTGGTTCCTACACCTTC. This sequence joins TRBV4-2 and TRBJ1-2; 8 bases align to TRBD1. V lost 1 base to trimming and J lost 10 bases; unmatched junction nucleotides: 11. The CDR3 runs 15 residues. Germline V gives CDR1 LGHNA, CDR2 YNFKEQ.

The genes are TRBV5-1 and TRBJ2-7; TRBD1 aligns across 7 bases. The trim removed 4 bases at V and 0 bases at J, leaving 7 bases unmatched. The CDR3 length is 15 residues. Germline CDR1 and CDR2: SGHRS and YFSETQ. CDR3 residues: CASSMGQSFSYEQYF. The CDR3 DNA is TGCGCCAGCAGCATGGGACAGAGTTTCTCCTACGAGCAGTACTTC.

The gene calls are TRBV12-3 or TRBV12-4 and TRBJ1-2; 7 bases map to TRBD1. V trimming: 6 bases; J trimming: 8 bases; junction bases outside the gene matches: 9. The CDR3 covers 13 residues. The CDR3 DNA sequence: TGTGCCAGCAGGGTCGACAGGGCGGGGGGCTACACCTTC. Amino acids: CASRVDRAGGYTF.

CDR3 DNA: TGTGCCAGCAGCTCCGGGACAGCGAGCTCTGGGGCCAACGTCCTGACTTTC. Amino acid sequence: CASSSGTASSGANVLTF. The chain combines TRBV7-9 with TRBJ2-6; the match to TRBD1 covers 7 bases. The V segment lost 4 bases and the J segment 0 bases; nucleotides outside the gene matches: 6. The length of the CDR3 is 17 residues. Per the germline V gene, CDR1 is SEHNR and CDR2 is FQNEAQ (reference sequence). Using reference TRBV7-9 and TRBJ2-6 for the parts outside the CDR3, the full variable domain is DTGVSQNPRHKITKRGQNVTFRCDPISEHNRLYWYRQTLGQGPEFLTYFQNEAQLEKSRLLSDRFSAERPKGSFSTLEIQRTEQGDSAMYLCASSSGTASSGANVLTFGAGSRLTVL.

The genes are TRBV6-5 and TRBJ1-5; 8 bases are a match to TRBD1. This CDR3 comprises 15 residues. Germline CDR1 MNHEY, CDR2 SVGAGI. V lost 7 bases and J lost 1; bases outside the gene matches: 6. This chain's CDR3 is CASILQGESNQPQHF. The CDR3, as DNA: TGTGCCAGCATCCTACAGGGGGAAAGCAATCAGCCCCAGCATTTT.

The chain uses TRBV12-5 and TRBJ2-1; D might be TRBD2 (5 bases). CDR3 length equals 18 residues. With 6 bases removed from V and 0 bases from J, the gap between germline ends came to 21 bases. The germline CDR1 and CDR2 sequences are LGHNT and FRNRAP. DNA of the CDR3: TGTGCTAGTGGGAAGGGCGGGCCAACGCCCCTCTCCTACAATGAGCAGTTCTTC. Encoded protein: CASGKGGPTPLSYNEQFF.

The CDR3 nucleotides are TGCGCCAGCAGCTCCTGGACAGCGAACTATGGCTACACCTTC. Encoded protein: CASSSWTANYGYTF. V usage is TRBV5-1 and J usage is TRBJ1-2, with D perhaps matching TRBD1 (6 bases). V was pared by 3 bases and J by 2 bases, with 11 bases between. The germline gives CDR1 SGHRS, CDR2 YFSETQ. This CDR3 is 14 amino acids long.